This T cell receptor beta chain originates from a study of cytomegalovirus exposure and HLA in healthy donors. Overall study: About 200 million T cells yielded some 120 million unique TCR beta sequences in earlier analysis. Most donors, just over 80% of approximately 400 genotyped, fell in the Caucasian-associated ancestry cluster.

V was clipped by 1 base and J by 6 bases, with 9 bases between them. This CDR3 spans 13 amino acids. The germline gives CDR1 LGHNA, CDR2 YSLEER. Concerning this clone itself: Antigen unknown.

Regarding the study as a whole: TCR sequences were mostly rare, though some public TCRs occurred in many donors.

Vbeta (60) and Jbeta (13) primers were used in the PCR. Per the study methods: Later analysis identified some 80 million unique TCR beta chains, 8.5 million to 13 million shared. Clones were read by immunoSEQ multiplex PCR, and TCRdb kept only the in-frame ones, dropping some. V, J and clone size are those of that table, while D and trimming were read from the DNA. The sample includes 90,000 to 150,000 clones, roughly 70% seen only once; the top ten take roughly 3%. The sequenced material came from PBMCs. This TCR was recovered from a woman aged 40 to 50 in good health and CMV-seropositive. The chain joins TRBV4-3 to TRBJ1-1; no firm D call. The CDR3, as DNA: TGCGCCAGCAGCCAAGGCGCGAATCCTGAAGCTTTCTTT. This gives the protein CASSQGANPEAFF.